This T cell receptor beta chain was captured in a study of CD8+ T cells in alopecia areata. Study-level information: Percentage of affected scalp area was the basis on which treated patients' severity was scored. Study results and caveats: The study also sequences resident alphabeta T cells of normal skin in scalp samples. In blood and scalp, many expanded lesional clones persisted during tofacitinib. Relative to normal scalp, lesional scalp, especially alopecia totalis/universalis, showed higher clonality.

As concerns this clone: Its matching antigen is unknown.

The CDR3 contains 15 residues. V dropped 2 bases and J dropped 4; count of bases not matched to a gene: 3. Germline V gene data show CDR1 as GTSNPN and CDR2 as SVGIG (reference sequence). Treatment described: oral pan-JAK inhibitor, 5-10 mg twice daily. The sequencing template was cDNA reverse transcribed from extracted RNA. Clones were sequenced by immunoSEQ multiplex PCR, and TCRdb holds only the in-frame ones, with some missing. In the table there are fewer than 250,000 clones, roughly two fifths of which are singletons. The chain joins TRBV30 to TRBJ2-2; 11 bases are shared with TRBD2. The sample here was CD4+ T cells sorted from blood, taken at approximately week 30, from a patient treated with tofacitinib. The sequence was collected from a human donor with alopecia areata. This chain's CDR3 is CAWSPGTSGTGELFF. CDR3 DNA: TGTGCCTGGAGTCCCGGGACTAGCGGCACCGGGGAGCTGTTTTTT.